Listed below are T cell receptor beta chains from one sample, sequenced in a study of vaccination and CD4 T cells after COVID-19. These receptors have no known antigen. TCRdb called the PCR reads again in MiXCR, with one record for every CDR3 protein. The sample includes roughly 28,000 distinct CDR3 sequences, 40% to 55% seen only once; the top ten take roughly 28%. The specimen was CD4+ T cells from blood, cultured in vitro, collected before SARS-CoV-2 vaccination. The receptors come from a human donor who received a COVID-19 vaccine. Each CDR3 is given with its conserved first and last residue. Fields, in order: clone size, D gene, CDR3 length, V gene, J gene, CDR3 protein, CDR3 DNA. The D gene is left open where the match is weak. Where a row states a size, it is once, few, many or the class of an expanded clone; other rows omit it.

>-|-|12|TRBV30|TRBJ1-2
CAWSVRWGGYTF
TGTGCCTGGAGTGTACGTTGGGGGGGTTACACCTTC
>few|TRBD1|18|TRBV5-1|TRBJ1-2
CASSLVPGQGDNNYGYTF
TGCGCCAGCAGCTTGGTTCCGGGACAGGGGGACAACAACTATGGCTACACCTTC
>-|-|16|TRBV18|TRBJ1-2
CASSPGERGAAHGYTF
TGTGCCAGCTCACCGGGGGAAAGGGGGGCCGCACATGGCTACACCTTC
>-|-|12|TRBV20-1|TRBJ2-2
CSIPGNTGELFF
TGCAGTATCCCCGGGAACACCGGGGAGCTGTTTTTT
>-|TRBD1|14|TRBV20-1|TRBJ1-5
CSVQGGVEDQPQHF
TGCAGTGTCCAGGGGGGAGTAGAAGATCAGCCCCAGCATTTT
>few|-|14|TRBV6-1|TRBJ2-1
CASNPGDFYNEQFF
TGTGCCAGCAATCCGGGGGATTTCTACAATGAGCAGTTCTTC
>-|TRBD2|18|TRBV20-1|TRBJ2-5
CSARDPRGEGPEQETQYF
TGCAGTGCTAGAGATCCCCGCGGGGAGGGGCCCGAACAAGAGACCCAGTACTTC
>-|TRBD2|14|TRBV30|TRBJ2-3
CASTGTSETDTQYF
TGTGCCTCAACCGGGACTAGCGAGACAGATACGCAGTATTTT
>-|TRBD2|18|TRBV20-1|TRBJ2-5
CSARAEGLAGPRRKTQYF
TGCAGTGCTAGGGCGGAGGGACTAGCGGGACCGAGGCGGAAGACCCAGTACTTC
>-|-|14|TRBV20-1|TRBJ1-2
CSARDSGGARGYTF
TGCAGTGCTAGAGATTCGGGGGGGGCGCGTGGCTACACCTTC
>-|TRBD2|14|TRBV20-1|TRBJ2-3
CSARSGGATDTQYF
TGCAGTGCTAGAAGCGGGGGGGCCACAGATACGCAGTATTTT
>few|-|14|TRBV2|TRBJ1-1
CASSTGTSNTEAFF
TGTGCCAGCAGTACAGGGACATCGAACACTGAAGCTTTCTTT
>-|-|17|TRBV21-1|TRBJ1-1
CASSKGQGAGEYTEAFF
TGTGCCAGCAGCAAAGGACAGGGGGCGGGTGAGTACACTGAAGCTTTCTTT